Following are 10 T cell receptor beta chains from one sample sequenced in a study of blood T cell repertoires in COVID-19. Profiled with immunoSEQ multiplex PCR; TCRdb holds only in-frame clones, not every one. The sample yields almost 250,000 clones, roughly 86% seen once. The specimen was peripheral blood. Receptors were obtained from a woman in her sixties who had recovered from COVID-19.

The chain carries TRBV2 and TRBJ2-3, with D tentatively TRBD2 (6 bases). This CDR3 comprises 13 residues. V lost 10 bases to trimming and J lost 5 bases, with 16 bases between them. The germline CDR1 and CDR2 sequences are SNHLY and FYNNEI. This CDR3 reads CATSTSNGDTQYF. DNA of the CDR3: TGTGCCACCTCTACTAGCAACGGAGATACGCAGTATTTT.

The rearrangement uses TRBV3-1 (or the pseudogene TRBV3-2) and TRBJ2-1; TRBD1 aligns across 8 bases. The CDR3 length is 15 residues. CDR1 is LGHDT, CDR2 YNNKEL, per germline (reference sequence). Unmatched junction bases numbered 5, after V lost 1 base and J lost 6 bases. CDR3 region: CASSQAGGLANEQFF. The CDR3 coding sequence is TGTGCCAGCAGCCAAGCAGGGGGCCTTGCCAATGAGCAGTTCTTC.

This chain connects TRBV3-1 (or the pseudogene TRBV3-2) to TRBJ1-5; maybe TRBD1 (5 bases). This CDR3 spans 15 amino acids. V was trimmed by 3 bases and J by 0 bases, leaving 9 bases between them. CDR1 is LGHDT, CDR2 YNNKEL, per germline (reference sequence). The CDR3 here is CASSHGHNSNQPQHF. The CDR3 bases are TGTGCCAGCAGCCATGGACATAATAGCAATCAGCCCCAGCATTTT.

The V call is TRBV29-1, the J call TRBJ2-2; D perhaps matches TRBD1 (6 bases). The V and J ends lost 5 bases and 0 bases respectively, with 10 bases between them. Per the germline V gene, CDR1 is SQVTM and CDR2 is ANQGSEA. CDR3 length equals 14 residues. The CDR3 region has the DNA TGCAGCGTTAGGGCAGGGGCGAACACCGGGGAGCTGTTTTTT. Translating gives CSVRAGANTGELFF.

The chain carries TRBV13 and TRBJ2-7; D possibly corresponds to TRBD1 (6 bases). This CDR3 has 15 amino acids. The ends were cut back, 2 bases at V and 1 base at J, with 12 bases in the middle. Germline-derived CDR1 and CDR2 are PRHDT and FYEKMQ (reference sequence). The CDR3 DNA follows: TGTGCCAGCAGCTTACAGGGGAGTTTTTCCTACGAGCAGTACTTC. Protein: CASSLQGSFSYEQYF.

The rearrangement joins TRBV27 to TRBJ2-1; D possibly corresponds to TRBD1 (6 bases). Trimming cost V 6 bases and J 4 bases, with 13 bases left between them. This CDR3 contains 14 residues. From germline, CDR1 is MNHEY and CDR2 SMNVEV (reference sequence). In nucleotides, the CDR3 is TGTGCCAGCAGAATCCGGGACACATACAATGAGCAGTTCTTC. As protein: CASRIRDTYNEQFF.

This clone has only a few counts. The rearrangement uses TRBV2 and TRBJ1-3, with D tentatively TRBD1 (5 bases). The CDR3 length is 11 residues. Germline-derived CDR1 and CDR2 are SNHLY and FYNNEI. The V and J ends lost 8 bases and 4 bases respectively, with 6 bases between them. DNA for the CDR3: TGTGCCAGCGGGGCAGGAAACACCATATATTTT. Amino acid sequence: CASGAGNTIYF.

This chain connects TRBV29-1 to TRBJ2-7, with TRBD1 matching 8 bases. Germline loops: CDR1 SQVTM, CDR2 ANQGSEA. The CDR3 is made up of 12 amino acids. The V segment lost 6 bases and the J segment 3 bases; nucleotides outside the gene matches: 4. The CDR3 spells CSVQQGDYEQYF. CDR3 sequence (DNA): TGCAGCGTCCAACAGGGGGACTACGAGCAGTACTTC.

The chain links TRBV10-3 to TRBJ1-2; D is unresolved. Germline CDR1 and CDR2: ENHRY and SYGVKD. V was trimmed by 0 bases and J by 0 bases, leaving 17 bases between them. The CDR3 is 18 amino acids. CDR3 in amino acids: CAISESLTIGPANYGYTF. DNA of the CDR3: TGTGCCATCAGTGAGTCTCTGACTATCGGCCCTGCTAACTATGGCTACACCTTC.

With respect to this clone: Other DNA sequences in the sample encode the same CDR3. This chain joins TRBV5-1 and TRBJ2-2; D is possibly TRBD1 (5 bases). The CDR3 has 14 amino acids. Trimming shortened V by 4 bases and J by 1 base, and 8 bases separated the two germline ends. The germline CDR1 and CDR2 sequences are SGHRS and YFSETQ. CDR3 loop: CASSPTGNTGELFF. DNA of the CDR3: TGCGCCAGCAGCCCCACAGGGAACACCGGGGAGCTGTTTTTT.